This T cell receptor beta chain was recovered during a study of T cells in localized non-small cell lung cancer. Germline loops: CDR1 SEHNR, CDR2 FQNEAQ (reference sequence). V lost 0 bases, J lost 4 bases, and 5 bases stayed unmatched. CDR3 length: 17 amino acids. Data came from immunoSEQ multiplex PCR; TCRdb stores just in-frame clones and leaves some out. Among 70,000 to 75,000 clones, approximately 88% were seen once, and the ten largest hold approximately 1.2%. The sequenced sample was peripheral blood, obtained before any cancer treatment. The sequence derives from an older female donor with stage I lung adenocarcinoma. The chain links TRBV7-9 to TRBJ2-7, with TRBD2 matching 14 bases. This CDR3 reads CASSLAPTSGGAYEQYF. CDR3 bases: TGTGCCAGCAGCTTAGCGCCGACTAGCGGGGGGGCTTACGAGCAGTACTTC.